This T cell receptor (beta chain) was observed in a study of cytomegalovirus exposure and HLA in healthy donors. Both 60 Vbeta primers and 13 Jbeta primers went into the PCR. Produced via immunoSEQ multiplex PCR; TCRdb's table is partial and in-frame only. The sample table includes roughly 60,000 clones. The TCR was taken from a woman aged 18-29 years in good health and CMV-seronegative. The sample comprised PBMCs.

CDR3 DNA: TGTGCCAGTAGGGGGCAAGCCTACGAGCAGTACTTC. Its protein is CASRGQAYEQYF. The genes are TRBV19 and TRBJ2-7, with D perhaps TRBD1 (5 bases). Trimming cost V 6 bases and J 2 bases, with 8 bases left between them. The CDR3 loop spans 12 amino acids. CDR1 and CDR2 (germline): LNHDA, SQIVND (reference sequence). The whole variable domain, filled in from reference TRBV19 and TRBJ2-7, reads DGGITQSPKYLFRKEGQNVTLSCEQNLNHDAMYWYRQDPGQGLRLIYYSQIVNDFQKGDIAEGYSVSREKKESFPLTVTSAQKNPTAFYLCASRGQAYEQYFGPGTRLTVT.